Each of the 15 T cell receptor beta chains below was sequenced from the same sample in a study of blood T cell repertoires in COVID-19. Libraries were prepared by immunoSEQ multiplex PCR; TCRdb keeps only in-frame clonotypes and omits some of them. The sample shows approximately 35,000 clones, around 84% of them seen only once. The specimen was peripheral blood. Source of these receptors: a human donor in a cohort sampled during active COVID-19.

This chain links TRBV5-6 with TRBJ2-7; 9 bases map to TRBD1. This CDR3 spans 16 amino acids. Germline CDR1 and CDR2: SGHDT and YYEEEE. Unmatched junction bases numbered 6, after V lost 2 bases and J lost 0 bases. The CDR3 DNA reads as TGTGCCAGCAGCTTAGCCGGGACAGGGAGCTCCTACGAGCAGTACTTC. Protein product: CASSLAGTGSSYEQYF.

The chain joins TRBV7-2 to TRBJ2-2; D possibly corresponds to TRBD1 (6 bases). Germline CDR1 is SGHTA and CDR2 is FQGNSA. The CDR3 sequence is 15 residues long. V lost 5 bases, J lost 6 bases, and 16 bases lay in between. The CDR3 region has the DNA TGTGCCAGCAGCCCACGGGTTTGGGGGCCCGGGGAGCTGTTTTTT. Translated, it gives CASSPRVWGPGELFF.

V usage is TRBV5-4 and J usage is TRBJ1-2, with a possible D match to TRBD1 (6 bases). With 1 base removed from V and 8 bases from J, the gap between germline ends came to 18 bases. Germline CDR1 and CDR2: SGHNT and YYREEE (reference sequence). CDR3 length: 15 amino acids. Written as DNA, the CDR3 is TGTGCCAGCAGCTTGAGGGACACCGGTTACGGCGGCTACACCTTC. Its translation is CASSLRDTGYGGYTF.

The CDR3, as DNA: TGTGCCATCAGTGAGGCTCCGGGACAGTACTATGGCTACACCTTC. This gives the protein CAISEAPGQYYGYTF. V is TRBV10-3 and J is TRBJ1-2, with TRBD1 matching over 7 bases. The CDR3 is 15 residues long. V dropped 2 bases and J dropped 3; count of bases not matched to a gene: 6. The germline V gene has CDR1 ENHRY and CDR2 SYGVKD.

CDR3 DNA sequence: TGTGCCAGCAGTCCAGGGGAAAGCGAGACCCAGTACTTC. It yields the protein CASSPGESETQYF. V gene TRBV6-4 combines with J gene TRBJ2-5; tentatively, D is TRBD1 (6 bases). The CDR3 is 13 amino acids. Germline V gene data show CDR1 as MRHNA and CDR2 as SNTAGT. V was pared by 5 bases and J by 5 bases, with 12 bases between.

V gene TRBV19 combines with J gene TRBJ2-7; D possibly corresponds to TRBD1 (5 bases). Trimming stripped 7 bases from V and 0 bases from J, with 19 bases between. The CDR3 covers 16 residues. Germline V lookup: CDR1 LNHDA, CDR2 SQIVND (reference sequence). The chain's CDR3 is CASNSGPPRSSYEQYF. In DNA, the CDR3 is TGTGCCAGTAACTCAGGGCCCCCACGGAGCTCCTACGAGCAGTACTTC.

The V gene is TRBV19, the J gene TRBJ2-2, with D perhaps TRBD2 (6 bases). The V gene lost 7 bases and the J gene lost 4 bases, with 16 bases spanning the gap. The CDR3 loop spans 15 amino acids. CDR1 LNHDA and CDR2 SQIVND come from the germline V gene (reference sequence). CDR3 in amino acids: CASTYPQGGTGELFF. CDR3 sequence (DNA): TGTGCCAGTACCTACCCCCAGGGAGGCACCGGGGAGCTGTTTTTT.

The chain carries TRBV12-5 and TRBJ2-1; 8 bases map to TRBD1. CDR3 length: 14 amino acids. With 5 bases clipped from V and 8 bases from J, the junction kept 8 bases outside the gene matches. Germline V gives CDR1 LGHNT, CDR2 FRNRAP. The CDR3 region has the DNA TGTGCTAGTGGTCCGGAGGACAGGGAGCATGAGCAGTTCTTC. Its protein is CASGPEDREHEQFF.

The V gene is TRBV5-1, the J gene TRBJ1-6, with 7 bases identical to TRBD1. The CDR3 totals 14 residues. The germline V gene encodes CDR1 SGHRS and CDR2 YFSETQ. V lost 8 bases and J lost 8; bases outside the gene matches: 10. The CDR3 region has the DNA TGCGCCAGTGGCCAGGGGGGAGGCGATTCACCCCTCCACTTT. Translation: CASGQGGGDSPLHF.

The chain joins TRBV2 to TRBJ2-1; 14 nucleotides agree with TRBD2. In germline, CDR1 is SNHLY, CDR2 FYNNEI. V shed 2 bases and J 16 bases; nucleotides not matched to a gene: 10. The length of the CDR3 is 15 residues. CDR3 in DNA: TGTGCCAGCAGTGAAAAGGGACTAGCGGGGGCGAATCTTTTCTTC. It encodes CASSEKGLAGANLFF. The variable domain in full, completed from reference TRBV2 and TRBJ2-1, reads EPEVTQTPSHQVTQMGQEVILRCVPISNHLYFYWYRQILGQKVEFLVSFYNNEISEKSEIFDDQFSVERPDGSNFTLKIRSTKLEDSAMYFCASSEKGLAGANLFFGPGTRLTVL.

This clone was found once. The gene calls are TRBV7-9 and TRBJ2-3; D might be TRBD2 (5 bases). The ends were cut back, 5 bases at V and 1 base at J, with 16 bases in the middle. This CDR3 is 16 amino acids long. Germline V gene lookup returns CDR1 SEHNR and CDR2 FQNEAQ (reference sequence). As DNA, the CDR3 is TGTGCCAGCAGCACCGCAAGCGGTTTGCGCACAGATACGCAGTATTTT. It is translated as CASSTASGLRTDTQYF.

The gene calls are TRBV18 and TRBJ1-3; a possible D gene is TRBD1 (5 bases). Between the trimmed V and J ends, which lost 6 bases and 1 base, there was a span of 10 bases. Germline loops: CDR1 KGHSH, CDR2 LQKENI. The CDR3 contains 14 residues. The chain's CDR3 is CASSRGTSGNTIYF. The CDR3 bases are TGTGCCAGCTCTAGGGGAACTTCTGGAAACACCATATATTTT. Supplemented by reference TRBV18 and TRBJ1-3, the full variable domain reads NAGVMQNPRHLVRRRGQEARLRCSPMKGHSHVYWYRQLPEEGLKFMVYLQKENIIDESGMPKERFSAEFPKEGPSILRIQQVVRGDSAAYFCASSRGTSGNTIYFGEGSWLTVV.

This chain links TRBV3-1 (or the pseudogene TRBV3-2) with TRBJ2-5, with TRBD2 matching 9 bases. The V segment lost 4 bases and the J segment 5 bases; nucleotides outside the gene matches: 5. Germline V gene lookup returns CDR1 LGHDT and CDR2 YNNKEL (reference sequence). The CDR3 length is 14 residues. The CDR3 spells CASSRQSGGETQYF. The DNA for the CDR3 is TGTGCCAGCAGCCGGCAAAGCGGGGGGGAGACCCAGTACTTC.

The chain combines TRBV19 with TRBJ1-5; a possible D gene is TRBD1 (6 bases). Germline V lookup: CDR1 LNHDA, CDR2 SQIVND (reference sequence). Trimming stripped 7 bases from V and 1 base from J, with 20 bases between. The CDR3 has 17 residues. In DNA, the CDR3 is TGTGCCAGTACTTGGGAGGCGGGGGCGCTGAGCAATCAGCCCCAGCATTTT. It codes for CASTWEAGALSNQPQHF. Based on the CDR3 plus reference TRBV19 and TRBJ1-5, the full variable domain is DGGITQSPKYLFRKEGQNVTLSCEQNLNHDAMYWYRQDPGQGLRLIYYSQIVNDFQKGDIAEGYSVSREKKESFPLTVTSAQKNPTAFYLCASTWEAGALSNQPQHFGDGTRLSIL.

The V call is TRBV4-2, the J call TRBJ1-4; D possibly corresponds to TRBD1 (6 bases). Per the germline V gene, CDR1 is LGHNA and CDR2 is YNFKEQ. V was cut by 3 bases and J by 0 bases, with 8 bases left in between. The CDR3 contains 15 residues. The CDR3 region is CASSQQGSTNEKLFF. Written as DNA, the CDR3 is TGTGCCAGCAGCCAGCAGGGGTCAACTAATGAAAAACTGTTTTTT.